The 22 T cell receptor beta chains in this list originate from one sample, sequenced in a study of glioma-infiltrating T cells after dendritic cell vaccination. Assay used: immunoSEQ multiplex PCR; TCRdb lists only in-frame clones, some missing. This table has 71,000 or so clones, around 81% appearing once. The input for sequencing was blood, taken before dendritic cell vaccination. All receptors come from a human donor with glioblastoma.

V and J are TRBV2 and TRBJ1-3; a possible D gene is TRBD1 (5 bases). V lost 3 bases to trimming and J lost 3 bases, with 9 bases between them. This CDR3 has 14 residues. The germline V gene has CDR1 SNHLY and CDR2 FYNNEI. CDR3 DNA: TGTGCCAGCAGTGACGGCAGGGATGGAAACACCATATATTTT. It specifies CASSDGRDGNTIYF.

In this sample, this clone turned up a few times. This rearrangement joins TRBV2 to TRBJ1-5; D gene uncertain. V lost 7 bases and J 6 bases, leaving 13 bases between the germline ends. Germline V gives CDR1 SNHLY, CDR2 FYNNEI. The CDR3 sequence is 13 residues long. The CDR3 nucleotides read TGTGCCAGCACTCTGGAGGGAGTTCAGCCCCAGCATTTT. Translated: CASTLEGVQPQHF.

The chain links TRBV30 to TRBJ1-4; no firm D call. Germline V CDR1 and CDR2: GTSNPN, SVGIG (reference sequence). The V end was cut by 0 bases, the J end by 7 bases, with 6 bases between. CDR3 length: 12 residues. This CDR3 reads CAWSVRVEKLFF. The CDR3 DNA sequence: TGTGCCTGGAGTGTGCGGGTTGAAAAACTGTTTTTT. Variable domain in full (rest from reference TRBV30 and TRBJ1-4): SQTIHQWPATLVQPVGSPLSLECTVEGTSNPNLYWYRQAAGRGLQLLFYSVGIGQISSEVPQNLSASRPQDRQFILSSKKLLLSDSGFYLCAWSVRVEKLFFGSGTQLSVL.

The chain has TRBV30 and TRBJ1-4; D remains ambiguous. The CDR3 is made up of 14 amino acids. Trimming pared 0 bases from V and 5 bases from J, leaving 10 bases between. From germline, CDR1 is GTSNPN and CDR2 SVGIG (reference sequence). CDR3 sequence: CAWSVQNQNEKLFF. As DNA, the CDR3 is TGTGCCTGGAGTGTACAGAACCAAAATGAAAAACTGTTTTTT.

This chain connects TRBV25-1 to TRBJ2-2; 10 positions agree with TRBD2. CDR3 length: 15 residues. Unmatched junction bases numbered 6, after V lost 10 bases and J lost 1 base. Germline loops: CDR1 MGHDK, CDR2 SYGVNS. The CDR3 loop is CATSPSGGNTGELFF. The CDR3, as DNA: TGTGCCACCTCCCCTAGCGGGGGGAACACCGGGGAGCTGTTTTTT.

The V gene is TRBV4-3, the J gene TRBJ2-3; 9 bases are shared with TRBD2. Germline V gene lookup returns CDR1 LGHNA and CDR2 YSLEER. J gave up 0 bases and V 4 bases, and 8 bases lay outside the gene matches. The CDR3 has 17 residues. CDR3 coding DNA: TGCGCCAGCAGCCTGGAGCGTGCGGGGGGGAGCACAGATACGCAGTATTTT. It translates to CASSLERAGGSTDTQYF.

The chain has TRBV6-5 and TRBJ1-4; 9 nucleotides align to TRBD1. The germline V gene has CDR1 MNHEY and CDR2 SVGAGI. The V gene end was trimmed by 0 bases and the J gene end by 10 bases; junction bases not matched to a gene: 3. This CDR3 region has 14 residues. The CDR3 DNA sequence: TGTGCCAGCAGTTACTCGACAGGGGGGGGAAAACTGTTTTTT. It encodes CASSYSTGGGKLFF.

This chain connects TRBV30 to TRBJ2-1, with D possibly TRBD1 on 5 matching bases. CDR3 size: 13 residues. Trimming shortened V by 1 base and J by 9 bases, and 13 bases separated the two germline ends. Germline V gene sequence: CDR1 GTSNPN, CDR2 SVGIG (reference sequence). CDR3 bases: TGTGCCTGGAGTGGCCCAGGGTTGGGTGAGCAGTTCTTC. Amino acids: CAWSGPGLGEQFF.

CDR3 bases: TGTGCCAGCAGCGTAAGGGGACAGGGTGACGAGCAGTACTTC. It codes for CASSVRGQGDEQYF. The chain uses TRBV9 and TRBJ2-7; 9 nucleotides align to TRBD1. Germline lookup yields CDR1 SGDLS and CDR2 YYNGEE. CDR3 length: 14 residues. V was clipped by 1 base and J by 5 bases; unmatched bases: 4.

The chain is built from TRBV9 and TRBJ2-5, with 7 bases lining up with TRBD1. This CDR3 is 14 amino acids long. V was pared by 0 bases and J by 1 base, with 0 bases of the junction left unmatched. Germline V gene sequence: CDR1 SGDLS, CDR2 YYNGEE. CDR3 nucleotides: TGTGCCAGCAGCGTAGGGACAGGCCAAGAGACCCAGTACTTC. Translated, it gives CASSVGTGQETQYF. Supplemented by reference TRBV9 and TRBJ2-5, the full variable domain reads DSGVTQTPKHLITATGQRVTLRCSPRSGDLSVYWYQQSLDQGLQFLIQYYNGEERAKGNILERFSAQQFPDLHSELNLSSLELGDSALYFCASSVGTGQETQYFGPGTRLLVL.

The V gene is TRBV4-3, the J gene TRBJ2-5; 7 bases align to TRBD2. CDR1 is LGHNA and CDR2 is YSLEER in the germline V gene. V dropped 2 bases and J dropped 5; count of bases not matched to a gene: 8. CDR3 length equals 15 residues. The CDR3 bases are TGCGCCAGCAGCCAAAACCAAGGGCGGGGGGAGACCCAGTACTTC. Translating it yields CASSQNQGRGETQYF.

Written as DNA, the CDR3 is TGTGCCAGCAGTTCATCCCATGAGCAGTTCTTC. Its translation is CASSSSHEQFF. This chain joins TRBV6-5 and TRBJ2-1, with D hard to call. This CDR3 contains 11 residues. V was cut by 4 bases and J by 8 bases, with 6 bases left in between. The germline V gene encodes CDR1 MNHEY and CDR2 SVGAGI.

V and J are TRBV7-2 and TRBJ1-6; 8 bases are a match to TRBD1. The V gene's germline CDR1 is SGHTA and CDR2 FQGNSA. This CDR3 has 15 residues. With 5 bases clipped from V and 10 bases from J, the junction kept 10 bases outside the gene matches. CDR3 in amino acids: CASSLIGQGGSPLHF. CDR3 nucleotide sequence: TGTGCCAGCAGCCTTATTGGACAGGGTGGCTCACCCCTCCACTTT.

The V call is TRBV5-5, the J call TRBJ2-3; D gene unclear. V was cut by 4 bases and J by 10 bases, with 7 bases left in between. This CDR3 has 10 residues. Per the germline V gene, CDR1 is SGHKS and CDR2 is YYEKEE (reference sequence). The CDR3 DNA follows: TGTGCCAGCAGCCACGGGTCGCAGTATTTT. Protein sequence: CASSHGSQYF.

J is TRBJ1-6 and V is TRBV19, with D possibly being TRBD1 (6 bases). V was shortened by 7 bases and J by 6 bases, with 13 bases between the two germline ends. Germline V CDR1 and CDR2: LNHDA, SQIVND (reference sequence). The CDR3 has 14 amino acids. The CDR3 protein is CASTSGQFNSPLHF. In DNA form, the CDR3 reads TGTGCCAGTACCTCTGGACAGTTTAATTCACCCCTCCACTTT.

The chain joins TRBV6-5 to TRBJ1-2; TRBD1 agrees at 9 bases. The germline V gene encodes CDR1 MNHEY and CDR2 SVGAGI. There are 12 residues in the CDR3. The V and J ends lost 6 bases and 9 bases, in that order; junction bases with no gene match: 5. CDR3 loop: CASRQGAGSYTF. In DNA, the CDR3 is TGTGCCAGCAGACAGGGGGCGGGTAGCTACACCTTC.

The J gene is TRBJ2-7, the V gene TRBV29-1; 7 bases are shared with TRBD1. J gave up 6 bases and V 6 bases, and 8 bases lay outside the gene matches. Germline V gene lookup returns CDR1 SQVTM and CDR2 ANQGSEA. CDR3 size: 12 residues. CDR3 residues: CSVQGKGAEQYF. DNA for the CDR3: TGCAGCGTCCAGGGGAAGGGGGCCGAGCAGTACTTC.

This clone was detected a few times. The CDR3 is CASSQEPDPGCYEQYF. In DNA, the CDR3 is TGCGCCAGCAGCCAAGAGCCGGACCCGGGGTGCTACGAGCAGTACTTC. The rearrangement links TRBV4-1 to TRBJ2-7; TRBD2 is a possible D gene (5 bases). V was shortened by 0 bases and J by 3 bases, with 15 bases between the two germline ends. The CDR3 has 16 amino acids. The germline V gene has CDR1 MGHRA and CDR2 YSYEKL.

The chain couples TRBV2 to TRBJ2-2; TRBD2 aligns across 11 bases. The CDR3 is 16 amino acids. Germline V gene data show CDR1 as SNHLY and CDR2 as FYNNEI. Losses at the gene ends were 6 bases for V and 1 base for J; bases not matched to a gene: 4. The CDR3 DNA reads TGTGCCAGCAGCCCCCTAGCGGGGGGGAACACCGGGGAGCTGTTTTTT. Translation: CASSPLAGGNTGELFF.

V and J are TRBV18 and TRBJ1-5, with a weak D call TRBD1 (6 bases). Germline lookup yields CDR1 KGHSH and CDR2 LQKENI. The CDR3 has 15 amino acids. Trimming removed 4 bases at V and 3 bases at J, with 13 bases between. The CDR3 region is CASSLQRDINQPQHF. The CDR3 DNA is TGTGCCAGCTCACTGCAACGGGACATCAATCAGCCCCAGCATTTT.

CDR3 sequence: CASMFGGGGVGNTIYF. CDR3 DNA: TGTGCCAGCATGTTCGGTGGAGGGGGCGTTGGAAACACCATATATTTT. The chain combines TRBV2 with TRBJ1-3, with 7 positions matching TRBD1. This CDR3 is built from 16 residues. Looked up from germline, CDR1 is SNHLY and CDR2 is FYNNEI. J lost 3 bases, V lost 7 bases, and 12 bases had no gene match.

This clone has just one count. The CDR3 loop is CASSAGQAYNEQFF. The CDR3 DNA is TGTGCCAGCAGTGCGGGACAGGCCTACAATGAGCAGTTCTTC. The J gene is TRBJ2-1, the V gene TRBV2; 8 bases are a match to TRBD1. CDR3 length: 14 residues. In germline, CDR1 is SNHLY, CDR2 FYNNEI. V was pared by 4 bases and J by 2 bases, with 1 base of the junction left unmatched.